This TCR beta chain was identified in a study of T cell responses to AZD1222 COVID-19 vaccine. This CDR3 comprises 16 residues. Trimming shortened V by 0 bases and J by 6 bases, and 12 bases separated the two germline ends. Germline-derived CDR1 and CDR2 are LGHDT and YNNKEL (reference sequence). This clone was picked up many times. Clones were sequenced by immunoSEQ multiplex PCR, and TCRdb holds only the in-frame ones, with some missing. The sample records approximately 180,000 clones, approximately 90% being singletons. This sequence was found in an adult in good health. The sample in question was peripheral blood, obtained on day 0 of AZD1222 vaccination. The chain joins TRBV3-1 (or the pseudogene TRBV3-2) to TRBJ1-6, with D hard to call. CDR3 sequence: CASSQDRTEPNSPLHF. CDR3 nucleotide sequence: TGTGCCAGCAGCCAAGATCGTACAGAACCTAATTCACCCCTCCACTTT.